Each of the 4 T cell receptor beta chains below was sequenced from the same sample in a study of shared clonotypes between healthy human individuals. Profiling relied on immunoSEQ multiplex PCR, and the TCRdb table lists in-frame clones only, not all of them. The sample holds about 2.1 million clones; around 95% are singletons and the top ten take about 1.6%. The naive CD8 subset, CD45RO-negative cells positively selected for CCR7, excluded terminally differentiated effector memory CD45RA+ cells. The sample was naive CD8+ T cells from PBMCs. These receptors all come from a young man in good health. Some clones in this sample may be carry-over from other donors' samples.

The CDR3 DNA reads TGTGCCAGCAGCGATGGGACAGCAGGAAGAATCACTGAAGCTTTCTTT. Protein sequence: CASSDGTAGRITEAFF. The chain combines TRBV7-8 with TRBJ1-1, with TRBD1 identical over 7 bases. Germline-derived CDR1 and CDR2 are SGHVS and FQNEAQ. Trimming removed 5 bases from V and 4 bases from J; junction bases left unmatched: 13. The CDR3 loop spans 16 amino acids. Full variable domain (outside the CDR3, taken from reference TRBV7-8 and TRBJ1-1): GAGVSQSPRYKVAKRGQDVALRCDPISGHVSLFWYQQALGQGPEFLTYFQNEAQLDKSGLPSDRFFAERPEGSVSTLKIQRTQQEDSAVYLCASSDGTAGRITEAFFGQGTRLTVV.

This sequence joins TRBV10-3 and TRBJ2-7; possible D gene TRBD2, 5 bases. Trimming took off 10 bases at V and 1 base at J, with 11 bases between the two ends. The CDR3 is 12 residues long. Germline assignment: CDR1 ENHRY and CDR2 SYGVKD. CDR3: CATGWSSYEQYF. The CDR3 nucleotides read TGTGCCACGGGATGGTCGTCCTACGAGCAGTACTTC.

V gene TRBV11-3 combines with J gene TRBJ2-1, with D possibly being TRBD2 (6 bases). This CDR3 region has 14 residues. Germline lookup yields CDR1 SGHNT and CDR2 YENEEA. With 5 bases removed from V and 2 bases from J, the gap between germline ends came to 10 bases. The CDR3 DNA sequence: TGTGCCAGCAGCCACGGGACTCCCTACAATGAGCAGTTCTTC. Amino acid sequence: CASSHGTPYNEQFF.

The chain combines TRBV28 with TRBJ1-2, with D unclear. V lost 8 bases and J 2 bases, leaving 15 bases between the germline ends. CDR1 and CDR2 from the germline V gene are MDHEN and SYDVKM. This CDR3 is 14 amino acids long. The CDR3, as DNA: TGTGCCAGCTATAGAGACCCATACAACTATGGCTACACCTTC. It codes for CASYRDPYNYGYTF.